The T cell receptor beta chain under discussion was sequenced for a study of OX40 agonist ivuxolimab in advanced cancers. Across the whole study: An anti-OX40 (CD134) antibody with agonistic activity, ivuxolimab, was administered to patients. General observations from the study: At doses 0.1 to 3.0 mg/kg, CD4+ and CD8+ clones expanded. Researchers report that CD8+ T cells had, on average, more expanded clones than CD4+.

Measured with immunoSEQ multiplex PCR; TCRdb has only the in-frame clones, and not every one. The table has approximately 59,000 clones, 84% seen once; the top ten hold approximately 2%. Of note for this clone: Its antigen is currently unknown.

CDR1 and CDR2 from the germline V gene are SGHTA and FQGNSA. This CDR3 contains 16 residues. After removal of 1 base from V and 7 bases from J, the junction contained 9 bases not matched to a gene. The chain carries TRBV7-2 and TRBJ2-1, with 8 nucleotides matching TRBD2. This TCR was sampled from an adult with an advanced solid tumor such as melanoma, head and neck, liver or kidney cancer. The starting material was CD4+ or CD8+ T cells sorted from blood, obtained in a trial of the OX40 agonist ivuxolimab. CDR3 region: CASSLGPAGAGNEQFF. In DNA, the CDR3 is TGTGCCAGCAGCTTAGGGCCAGCGGGGGCGGGGAATGAGCAGTTCTTC.